This T cell receptor (beta chain) was obtained from a study of CD8+ T cells in alopecia areata. Germline V gene data show CDR1 as DFQATT and CDR2 as SNEGSKA (reference sequence). This CDR3 spans 10 amino acids. Comment on this clone: One end of the junction fails to match germline, which may point to a read error.

RNA extraction and reverse transcription yielded cDNA as sequencing template. Sequencing was performed with immunoSEQ multiplex PCR; in TCRdb, only in-frame clones are kept and a portion is missing. Among around 150,000 clones listed, approximately 60% were seen once. The treatment is: oral pan-JAK inhibitor, 5-10 mg twice daily. This chain links TRBV20-1 with TRBJ1-1; D is uncertain. The source is a human donor with alopecia areata. Sequencing used CD4+ T cells sorted from blood, obtained at week 24, from a patient treated with tofacitinib. The CDR3 sequence is CSARMGKTLF. The DNA for the CDR3 is TGCAGTGCTAGAATGGGGAAAACTCTCTTT.